The next 20 T cell receptor beta chains were all read from a single sample in a study of shared clonotypes between healthy human individuals. Profiled with immunoSEQ multiplex PCR; TCRdb holds only in-frame clones, not every one. The sample has 2,500,000 or so clones; about 92% are singletons. The sample consisted of naive CD4+ T cells sorted from blood. Subset defined: CD45RA+ positively selected. Every receptor here comes from a man aged 18-30 years in good health.

The chain recombines TRBV28 with TRBJ2-7; D is unresolved. V was cut by 5 bases and J by 0 bases, with 11 bases left in between. The CDR3 is 14 residues long. Germline loops: CDR1 MDHEN, CDR2 SYDVKM. The CDR3 sequence: CASSVDGSSYEQYF. CDR3 sequence (DNA): TGTGCCAGCAGTGTCGACGGAAGCTCCTACGAGCAGTACTTC.

The genes are TRBV30 and TRBJ1-2; perhaps TRBD1 as D (5 bases). The germline gives CDR1 GTSNPN, CDR2 SVGIG (reference sequence). The CDR3 extends over 13 amino acids. The germline V and J ends were trimmed by 0 bases and 8 bases, with 13 bases remaining between them. The CDR3 spells CAWSVMGREGYTF. The DNA for the CDR3 is TGTGCCTGGAGTGTAATGGGCAGGGAAGGCTACACCTTC. Drawing the rest from reference TRBV30 and TRBJ1-2, the complete variable domain is SQTIHQWPATLVQPVGSPLSLECTVEGTSNPNLYWYRQAAGRGLQLLFYSVGIGQISSEVPQNLSASRPQDRQFILSSKKLLLSDSGFYLCAWSVMGREGYTFGSGTRLTVV.

This rearrangement joins TRBV6-6 to TRBJ2-7; TRBD2 might be the D (5 bases). The CDR3 totals 12 residues. Trimming removed 4 bases at V and 9 bases at J, with 13 bases between. Germline V gene sequence: CDR1 MNHNY, CDR2 SVGAGI (reference sequence). CDR3 in amino acids: CASSLDSKWQYF. In DNA, the CDR3 is TGTGCCAGCAGTTTGGACTCCAAATGGCAGTACTTC.

This clone was recorded a few times. V is TRBV2 and J is TRBJ2-7; 7 nucleotides align to TRBD2. With V trimmed by 5 bases and J by 2 bases, 0 bases remained unmatched. The CDR3 loop spans 12 amino acids. The germline CDR1 and CDR2 sequences are SNHLY and FYNNEI. The DNA of the CDR3 is TGTGCCAGCAGTCGGGAGGCCTACGAGCAGTACTTC. Amino acid sequence: CASSREAYEQYF.

CDR3 protein: CASSYSAGQQFF. CDR3 sequence (DNA): TGTGCCAGCAGTTACTCCGCGGGACAGCAGTTCTTC. The chain couples TRBV6-6 to TRBJ2-1; TRBD2 is a possible D gene (6 bases). Trimming pared 0 bases from V and 11 bases from J, leaving 8 bases between. CDR3 length equals 12 residues. In germline, CDR1 is MNHNY, CDR2 SVGAGI (reference sequence).

The chain is built from TRBV18 and TRBJ2-1; 9 bases map to TRBD2. The V segment lost 3 bases and the J segment 7 bases; nucleotides outside the gene matches: 7. The germline V gene encodes CDR1 KGHSH and CDR2 LQKENI. This CDR3 has 15 amino acids. The CDR3, as DNA: TGTGCCAGCTCACCCCTGCCTAGCGGGAAGAATGAGCAGTTCTTC. Translation gives CASSPLPSGKNEQFF.

The chain couples TRBV19 to TRBJ2-1, with 8 bases aligning to TRBD2. The length of the CDR3 is 14 residues. V was clipped by 9 bases and J by 2 bases; unmatched bases: 6. CDR1 LNHDA and CDR2 SQIVND come from the germline V gene (reference sequence). The CDR3 DNA is TGTGCCAGCAGGACGGGAGGGGCCTACAATGAGCAGTTCTTC. It is translated as CASRTGGAYNEQFF. Based on the CDR3 plus reference TRBV19 and TRBJ2-1, the full variable domain is DGGITQSPKYLFRKEGQNVTLSCEQNLNHDAMYWYRQDPGQGLRLIYYSQIVNDFQKGDIAEGYSVSREKKESFPLTVTSAQKNPTAFYLCASRTGGAYNEQFFGPGTRLTVL.

On this clone: The junction differs from germline at one of its ends, possibly a read error. The rearrangement joins TRBV6-5 to TRBJ1-6; tentative D call: TRBD1 (6 bases). CDR3 length: 16 residues. Germline V lookup: CDR1 MNHEY, CDR2 SVGAGI. The CDR3 region has the DNA TGTGCCAGCAGTAACTCGGGACAACTCAATAATTCACCCCTCCACTTT. It is translated as CASSNSGQLNNSPLHF.

This chain joins TRBV6-1 and TRBJ2-2; no definite D call. Germline V gene data show CDR1 as MNHNS and CDR2 as SASEGT. Deletions cut 8 bases from V and 6 bases from J, with 13 bases between. This CDR3 region has 13 residues. CDR3 nucleotide sequence: TGTGCCAGCTGGAGCTGGCTTTCCGGGGAGCTGTTTTTT. It specifies CASWSWLSGELFF.

The chain uses TRBV5-4 and TRBJ1-2, with D unclear. The V and J ends lost 4 bases and 7 bases respectively, with 23 bases between them. The CDR3 sequence is 16 residues long. Germline assignment: CDR1 SGHNT and CDR2 YYREEE (reference sequence). Here the CDR3 DNA reads TGTGCCAGCAGCCGCGACCGGAGGAAGGAGGTGGGTGGCTACACCTTC. This codes for CASSRDRRKEVGGYTF.

CDR3 nucleotides: TGTGCCAGCTCATTCGACTTCACAGTGAACACTGAAGCTTTCTTT. The encoded protein is CASSFDFTVNTEAFF. The chain joins TRBV18 to TRBJ1-1; no clear D. The V end was cut by 5 bases, the J end by 0 bases, with 13 bases between. The germline V gene has CDR1 KGHSH and CDR2 LQKENI. There are 15 residues in the CDR3. Full variable domain (missing parts from reference TRBV18 and TRBJ1-1): NAGVMQNPRHLVRRRGQEARLRCSPMKGHSHVYWYRQLPEEGLKFMVYLQKENIIDESGMPKERFSAEFPKEGPSILRIQQVVRGDSAAYFCASSFDFTVNTEAFFGQGTRLTVV.

This chain connects TRBV14 to TRBJ1-1, with 10 bases fitting TRBD1. Germline values: CDR1 SGHDN, CDR2 FVKESK. The CDR3 length is 16 residues. The J segment lost 1 base and the V segment lost 7 bases, leaving 9 bases of the junction unmatched. For the CDR3, the DNA is TGTGCCAGCACGAAGACAGGGGGCTTTGGGAACACTGAAGCTTTCTTT. Residues: CASTKTGGFGNTEAFF.

This clone is a singleton in its sample. The V and J genes are TRBV7-9 and TRBJ2-5, with 7 bases identical to TRBD1. The CDR3 extends over 14 amino acids. Trimming cost V 6 bases and J 4 bases; bases outside gene matches: 8. CDR1 is SEHNR, CDR2 FQNEAQ, per germline (reference sequence). The DNA for the CDR3 is TGTGCCAGCAGACCCGGACAGGCGGCAGAGACCCAGTACTTC. Translation: CASRPGQAAETQYF.

The chain employs TRBV4-1 and TRBJ2-5, with TRBD1 matching over 12 bases. Germline CDR1 reads MGHRA; CDR2 reads YSYEKL. Trimming took 2 bases from V and 2 from J; bases not matched to a gene: 9. The CDR3 is 18 residues long. The CDR3: CASSQQSGQGAKQETQYF. The CDR3 DNA reads as TGCGCCAGCAGCCAACAATCGGGACAGGGGGCAAAGCAAGAGACCCAGTACTTC.

This chain uses TRBV4-3 with TRBJ2-7, with D tentatively TRBD1 (6 bases). The germline V gene encodes CDR1 LGHNA and CDR2 YSLEER. The CDR3 is made up of 14 amino acids. Trimming shortened V by 0 bases and J by 11 bases, and 17 bases separated the two germline ends. CDR3 residues: CASSQDMLQGLKYF. The CDR3 DNA is TGCGCCAGCAGCCAAGACATGTTACAGGGTCTCAAGTACTTC.

The J gene is TRBJ2-3, the V gene TRBV7-9; D is undetermined. The CDR3 has 13 amino acids. Per germline, CDR1 SEHNR and CDR2 FQNEAQ (reference sequence). Trimming pared 5 bases from V and 6 bases from J, leaving 12 bases between. The CDR3 DNA follows: TGTGCCAGCAGCCAAGTTGGGTCTGATACGCAGTATTTT. The encoded protein is CASSQVGSDTQYF.

The chain is built from TRBV6-6 and TRBJ2-1; D gene uncertain. Germline V gene data show CDR1 as MNHNY and CDR2 as SVGAGI (reference sequence). The CDR3 has 11 residues. The ends were cut back, 4 bases at V and 5 bases at J, with 3 bases in the middle. The CDR3 here is CASSSDNEQFF. The CDR3 coding sequence is TGTGCCAGCAGTTCGGACAATGAGCAGTTCTTC.

The rearrangement links TRBV29-1 to TRBJ2-7; 11 bases agree with TRBD2. The V and J ends lost 4 bases and 2 bases, in that order; junction bases with no gene match: 10. The CDR3 contains 16 residues. Per germline, CDR1 SQVTM and CDR2 ANQGSEA. CDR3: CSVATGLAAQTYEQYF. The CDR3 DNA is TGCAGCGTTGCTACGGGACTAGCGGCTCAAACCTACGAGCAGTACTTC.

V is TRBV9 and J is TRBJ1-5; 10 positions agree with TRBD1. Germline V gene sequence: CDR1 SGDLS, CDR2 YYNGEE. CDR3 length equals 14 residues. V gave up 2 bases and J gave up 5 bases; unmatched junction bases: 1. CDR3 region: CASSVDRGYQPQHF. The CDR3 DNA reads TGTGCCAGCAGCGTGGACAGGGGGTATCAGCCCCAGCATTTT.

As regards this clone: Other DNA sequences of this sample code for an identical CDR3. The V and J genes are TRBV6-6 and TRBJ2-7; a possible D gene is TRBD1 (7 bases). The CDR3 has 14 amino acids. V was clipped by 5 bases and J by 2 bases, with 13 bases between them. Germline V gene sequence: CDR1 MNHNY, CDR2 SVGAGI (reference sequence). The chain's CDR3 is CASSRTGGTYEQYF. CDR3 DNA sequence: TGTGCCAGCAGTCGGACAGGAGGGACCTACGAGCAGTACTTC.